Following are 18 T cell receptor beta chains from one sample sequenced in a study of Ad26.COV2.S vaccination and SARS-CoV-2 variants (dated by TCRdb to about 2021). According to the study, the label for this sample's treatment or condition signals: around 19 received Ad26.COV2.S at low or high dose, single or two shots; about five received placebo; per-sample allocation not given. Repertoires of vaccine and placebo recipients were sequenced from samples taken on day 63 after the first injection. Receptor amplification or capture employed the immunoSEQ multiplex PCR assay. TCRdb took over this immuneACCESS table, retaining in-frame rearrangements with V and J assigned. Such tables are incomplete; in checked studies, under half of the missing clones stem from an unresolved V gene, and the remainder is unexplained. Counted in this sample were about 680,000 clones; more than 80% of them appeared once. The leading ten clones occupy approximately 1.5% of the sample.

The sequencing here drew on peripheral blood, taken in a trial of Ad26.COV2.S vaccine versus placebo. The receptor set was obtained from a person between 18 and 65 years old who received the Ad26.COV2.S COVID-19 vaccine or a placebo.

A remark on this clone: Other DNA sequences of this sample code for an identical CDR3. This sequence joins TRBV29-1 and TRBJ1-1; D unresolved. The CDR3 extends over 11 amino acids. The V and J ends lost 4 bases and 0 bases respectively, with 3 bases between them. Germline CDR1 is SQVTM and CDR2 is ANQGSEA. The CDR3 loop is CSVVLNTEAFF. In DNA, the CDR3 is TGCAGCGTTGTGCTGAACACTGAAGCTTTCTTT. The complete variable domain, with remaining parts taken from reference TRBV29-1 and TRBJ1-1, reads SAVISQKPSRDICQRGTSLTIQCQVDSQVTMMFWYRQQPGQSLTLIATANQGSEATYESGFVIDKFPISRPNLTFSTLTVSNMSPEDSSIYLCSVVLNTEAFFGQGTRLTVV.

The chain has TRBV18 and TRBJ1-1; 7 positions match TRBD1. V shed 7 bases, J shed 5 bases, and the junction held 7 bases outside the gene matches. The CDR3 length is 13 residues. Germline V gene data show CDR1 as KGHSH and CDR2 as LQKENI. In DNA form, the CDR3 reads TGTGCCAGCTTGACAGGGAGCAGTACTGAAGCTTTCTTT. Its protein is CASLTGSSTEAFF.

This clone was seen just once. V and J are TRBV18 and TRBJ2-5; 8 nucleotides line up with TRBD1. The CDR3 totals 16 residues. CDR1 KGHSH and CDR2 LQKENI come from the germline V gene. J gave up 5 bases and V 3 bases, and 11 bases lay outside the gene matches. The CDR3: CASSPLGQGLAETQYF. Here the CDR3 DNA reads TGTGCCAGCTCACCCCTCGGACAGGGCCTCGCGGAGACCCAGTACTTC.

CDR3 amino acids: CAWSVLKGVKGSPLHF. CDR3 nucleotide sequence: TGTGCCTGGAGTGTGCTTAAAGGGGTGAAAGGTTCACCCCTCCACTTT. J is TRBJ1-6 and V is TRBV30; weak D call: TRBD1 (5 bases). This CDR3 spans 16 amino acids. The V end was cut by 0 bases, the J end by 9 bases, with 18 bases between. Germline loops: CDR1 GTSNPN, CDR2 SVGIG (reference sequence).

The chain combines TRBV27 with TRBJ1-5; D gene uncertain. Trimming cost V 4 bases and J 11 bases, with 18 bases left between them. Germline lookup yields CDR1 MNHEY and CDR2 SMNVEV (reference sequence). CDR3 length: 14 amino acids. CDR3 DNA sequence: TGTGCCAGCAGTTCCCGGGCCAGAATCACGGCCCAGCATTTT. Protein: CASSSRARITAQHF.

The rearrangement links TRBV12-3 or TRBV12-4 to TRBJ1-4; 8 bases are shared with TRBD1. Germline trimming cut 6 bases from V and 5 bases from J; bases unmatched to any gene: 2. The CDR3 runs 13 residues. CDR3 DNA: TGTGCCAGCAGGGGGACAGGAAATGAAAAACTGTTTTTT. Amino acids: CASRGTGNEKLFF.

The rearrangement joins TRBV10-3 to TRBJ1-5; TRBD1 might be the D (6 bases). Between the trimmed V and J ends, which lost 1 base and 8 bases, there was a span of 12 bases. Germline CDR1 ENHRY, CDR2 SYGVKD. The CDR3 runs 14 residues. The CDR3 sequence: CAISEYRENEPQHF. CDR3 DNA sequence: TGTGCCATCAGTGAGTACAGGGAAAATGAGCCCCAGCATTTT.

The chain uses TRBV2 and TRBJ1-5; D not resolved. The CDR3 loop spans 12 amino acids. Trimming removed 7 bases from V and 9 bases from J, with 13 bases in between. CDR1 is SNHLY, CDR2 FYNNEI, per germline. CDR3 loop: CASTPSRGPQHF. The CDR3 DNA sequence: TGTGCCAGCACACCCTCTCGGGGGCCCCAGCATTTT.

CDR3 loop: CASSIPWRSEQYF. The CDR3 DNA reads TGTGCCAGTAGTATTCCGTGGAGGAGCGAGCAGTACTTC. This chain connects TRBV19 to TRBJ2-7; perhaps TRBD2 as D (5 bases). The CDR3 has 13 amino acids. V was cut by 3 bases and J by 6 bases, with 12 bases left in between. The germline CDR1 and CDR2 sequences are LNHDA and SQIVND (reference sequence).

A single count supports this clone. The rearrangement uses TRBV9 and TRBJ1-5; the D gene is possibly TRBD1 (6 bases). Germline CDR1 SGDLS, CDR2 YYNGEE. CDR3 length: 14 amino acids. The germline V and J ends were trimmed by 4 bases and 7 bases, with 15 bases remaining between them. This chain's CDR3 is CASSPSGGGQPQHF. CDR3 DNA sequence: TGTGCCAGCAGCCCCTCGGGGGGCGGACAGCCCCAGCATTTT.

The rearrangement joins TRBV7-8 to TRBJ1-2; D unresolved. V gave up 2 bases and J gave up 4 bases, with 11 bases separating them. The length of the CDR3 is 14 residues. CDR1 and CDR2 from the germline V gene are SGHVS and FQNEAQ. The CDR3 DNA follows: TGTGCCAGCAGCTTAATCCCAGGCGTCTATGGCTACACCTTC. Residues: CASSLIPGVYGYTF.

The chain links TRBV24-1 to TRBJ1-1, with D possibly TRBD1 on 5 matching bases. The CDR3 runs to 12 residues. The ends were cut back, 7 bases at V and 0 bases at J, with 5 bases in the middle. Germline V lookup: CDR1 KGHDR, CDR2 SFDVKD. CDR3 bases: TGTGCCACCAGGACAGTGAACACTGAAGCTTTCTTT. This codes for CATRTVNTEAFF.

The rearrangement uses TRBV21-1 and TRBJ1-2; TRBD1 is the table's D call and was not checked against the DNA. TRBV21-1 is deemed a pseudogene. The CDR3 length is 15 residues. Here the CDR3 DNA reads TGTGCCAGCAGCAAAACGACAGGGGAAAAGTTTGGCTACACCTTC. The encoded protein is CASSKTTGEKFGYTF.

Here the CDR3 DNA reads TGTGCCAGCAGTGATCAGCGGGTGCAAGAGACCCAGTACTTC. Its translation: CASSDQRVQETQYF. This chain joins TRBV2 and TRBJ2-5, with a weak D call TRBD2 (6 bases). Germline CDR1 and CDR2: SNHLY and FYNNEI. With 3 bases removed from V and 2 bases from J, the gap between germline ends came to 10 bases. The CDR3 runs 14 residues.

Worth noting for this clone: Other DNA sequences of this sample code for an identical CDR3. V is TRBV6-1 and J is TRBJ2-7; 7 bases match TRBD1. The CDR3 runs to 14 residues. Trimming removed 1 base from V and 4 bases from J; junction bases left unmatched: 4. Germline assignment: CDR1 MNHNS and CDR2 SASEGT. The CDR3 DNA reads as TGTGCCAGCAGTGAAGGGACAGGTGGATACGAGCAGTACTTC. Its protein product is CASSEGTGGYEQYF.

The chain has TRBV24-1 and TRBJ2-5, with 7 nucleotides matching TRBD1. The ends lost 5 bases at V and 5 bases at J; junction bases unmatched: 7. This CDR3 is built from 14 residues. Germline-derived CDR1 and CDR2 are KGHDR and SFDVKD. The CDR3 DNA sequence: TGTGCCACCAGTGGCGCAGGGGGTCACGAGACCCAGTACTTC. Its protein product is CATSGAGGHETQYF.

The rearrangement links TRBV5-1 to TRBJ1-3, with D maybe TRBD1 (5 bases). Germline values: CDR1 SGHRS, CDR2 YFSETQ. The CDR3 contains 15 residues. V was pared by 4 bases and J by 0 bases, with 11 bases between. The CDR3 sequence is CASSGDGSSGNTIYF. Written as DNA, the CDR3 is TGCGCCAGCAGCGGGGACGGTAGCTCTGGAAACACCATATATTTT.

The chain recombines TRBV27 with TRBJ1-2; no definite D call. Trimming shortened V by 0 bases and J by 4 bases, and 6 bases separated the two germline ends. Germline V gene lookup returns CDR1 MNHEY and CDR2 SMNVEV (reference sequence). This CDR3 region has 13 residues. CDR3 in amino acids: CASSLSPGYGYTF. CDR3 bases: TGTGCCAGCAGTTTATCCCCGGGCTATGGCTACACCTTC.